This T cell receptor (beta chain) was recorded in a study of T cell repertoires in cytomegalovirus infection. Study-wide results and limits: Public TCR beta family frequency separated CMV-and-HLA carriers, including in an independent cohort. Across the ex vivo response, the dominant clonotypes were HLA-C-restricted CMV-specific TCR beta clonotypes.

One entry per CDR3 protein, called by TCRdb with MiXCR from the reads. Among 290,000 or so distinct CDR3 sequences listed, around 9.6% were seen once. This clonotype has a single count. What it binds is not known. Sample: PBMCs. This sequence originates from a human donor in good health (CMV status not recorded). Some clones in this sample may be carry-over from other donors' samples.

CDR3 DNA: TGTGCCAGCAGTTCTACACTAGCGGGGGGGATTAACAATGAGCAGTTCTTC. Translation: CASSSTLAGGINNEQFF. V and J are TRBV28 and TRBJ2-1, with 13 bases matching TRBD2. The CDR3 sequence is 17 residues long. CDR1 is MDHEN and CDR2 is SYDVKM in the germline V gene. V lost 4 bases, J lost 5 bases, and 8 bases stayed unmatched.